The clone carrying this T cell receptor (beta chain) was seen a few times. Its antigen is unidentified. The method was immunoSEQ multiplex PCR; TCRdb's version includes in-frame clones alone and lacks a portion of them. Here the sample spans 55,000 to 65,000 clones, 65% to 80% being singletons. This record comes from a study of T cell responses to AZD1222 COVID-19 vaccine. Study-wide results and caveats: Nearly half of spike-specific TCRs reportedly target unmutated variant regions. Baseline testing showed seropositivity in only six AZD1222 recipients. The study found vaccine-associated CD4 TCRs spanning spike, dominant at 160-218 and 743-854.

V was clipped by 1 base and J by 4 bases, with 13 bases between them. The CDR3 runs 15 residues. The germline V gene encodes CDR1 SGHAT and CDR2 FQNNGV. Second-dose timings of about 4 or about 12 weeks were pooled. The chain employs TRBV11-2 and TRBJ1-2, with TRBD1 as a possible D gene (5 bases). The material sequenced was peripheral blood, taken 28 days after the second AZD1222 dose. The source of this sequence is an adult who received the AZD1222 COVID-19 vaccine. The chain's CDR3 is CASSLAGRASYGYTF. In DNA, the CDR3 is TGTGCCAGCAGCTTAGCGGGCAGGGCTTCCTATGGCTACACCTTC. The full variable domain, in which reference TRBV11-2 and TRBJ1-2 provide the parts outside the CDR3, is EAGVAQSPRYKIIEKRQSVAFWCNPISGHATLYWYQQILGQGPKLLIQFQNNGVVDDSQLPKDRFSAERLKGVDSTLKIQPAKLEDSAVYLCASSLAGRASYGYTFGSGTRLTVV.